This T cell receptor (beta chain) was recovered during a study of blood T cells in healthy people across ages. Overall study results and limits: The recorded TCR beta diversity per million T cells decreased in a roughly linear manner with age. Strongly correlated with naive T cell percentage was TCR beta diversity.

Germline CDR1 SEHNR, CDR2 FQNEAQ (reference sequence). The CDR3 consists of 12 residues. V lost 2 bases, J lost 11 bases, and 12 bases lay in between. A sample-barcoded 5' primer and a J-beta primer mix were used in a second PCR of roughly 6 to 11 cycles. TCRdb re-called the 5' RACE reads with MiXCR, one entry per CDR3 protein. Here the sample spans about 400,000 distinct CDR3 sequences, 52% being singletons. A note on this clonotype: Its antigen is still unknown.

Healthy Russian Caucasian donors spanned ages about 6 to 90 years. The study isolated at least 6.5 million PBMCs from each sample. V is TRBV7-9 and J is TRBJ1-2; unclear D gene. This TCR derives from a man aged 55 to 70 in good health. Sample: blood. DNA of the CDR3: TGTGCCAGCAGCTTATGGGGAATTGGTTACACCTTC. Protein sequence: CASSLWGIGYTF. Supplemented by reference TRBV7-9 and TRBJ1-2, the full variable domain reads DTGVSQNPRHKITKRGQNVTFRCDPISEHNRLYWYRQTLGQGPEFLTYFQNEAQLEKSRLLSDRFSAERPKGSFSTLEIQRTEQGDSAMYLCASSLWGIGYTFGSGTRLTVV.